One sample yielded the 27 T cell receptor beta chains listed below, sequenced in a study of control samples from healthy donors and cancer patients. Repertoires were generated with immunoSEQ multiplex PCR, while TCRdb's copy carries only in-frame clones and drops some. This repertoire shows 130,000 or so clones, 92% found once; its top ten account for roughly 6%. Sequenced input: blood. The origin of the receptors is a man aged 18 to 30 in good health.

The rearrangement joins TRBV2 to TRBJ2-7; TRBD1 matches 10 bases. Trimming cost V 4 bases and J 6 bases; bases outside gene matches: 9. The CDR3 has 15 amino acids. In germline, CDR1 is SNHLY, CDR2 FYNNEI. CDR3 protein: CASSASGQGLPEQYF. The DNA of the CDR3 is TGTGCCAGCAGTGCATCGGGACAGGGGTTACCCGAGCAGTACTTC.

This chain connects TRBV7-9 to TRBJ2-7; a weak D match, TRBD1 (6 bases). CDR1 and CDR2 (germline): SEHNR, FQNEAQ (reference sequence). The V gene lost 5 bases and the J gene lost 2 bases, with 13 bases spanning the gap. The length of the CDR3 is 14 residues. The CDR3 sequence is CASSAGTTTYEQYF. As DNA, the CDR3 is TGTGCCAGCAGCGCCGGGACAACGACCTACGAGCAGTACTTC.

This clone was detected once. V is TRBV6-6 and J is TRBJ2-6; perhaps TRBD2 as D (6 bases). The germline V gene has CDR1 MNHNY and CDR2 SVGAGI (reference sequence). V was shortened by 2 bases and J by 2 bases, with 7 bases between the two germline ends. The CDR3 is made up of 15 amino acids. The CDR3: CASSYRGAGANVLTF. CDR3 nucleotide sequence: TGTGCCAGCAGTTACCGCGGGGCTGGGGCCAACGTCCTGACTTTC.

The rearrangement uses TRBV12-5 and TRBJ1-2; 7 bases line up with TRBD1. This CDR3 has 13 residues. The V gene end was trimmed by 1 base and the J gene end by 6 bases; junction bases not matched to a gene: 2. Germline V lookup: CDR1 LGHNT, CDR2 FRNRAP. The chain's CDR3 is CASGLGQGDGYTF. The DNA for the CDR3 is TGTGCTAGTGGTTTGGGACAGGGTGATGGCTACACCTTC.

The V and J genes are TRBV7-2 and TRBJ2-1; TRBD1 aligns across 7 bases. Germline V gene lookup returns CDR1 SGHTA and CDR2 FQGNSA. The CDR3 loop spans 15 amino acids. V trimming: 5 bases; J trimming: 7 bases; junction bases outside the gene matches: 11. CDR3 coding DNA: TGTGCCAGCAGCCCACGACAGGGTAATTGGAATGAGCAGTTCTTC. It codes for CASSPRQGNWNEQFF.

The chain has TRBV10-1 and TRBJ1-6; 7 nucleotides agree with TRBD1. CDR3 length equals 15 residues. With V trimmed by 1 base and J by 7 bases, 4 bases remained unmatched. Germline V gene sequence: CDR1 WNHNN, CDR2 SYGVQD (reference sequence). The CDR3 reads CASSELGQLNSPLHF. The CDR3, as DNA: TGCGCCAGCAGTGAGTTGGGACAGCTGAATTCACCCCTCCACTTT.

CDR3 in DNA: TGTGCCAGCTCAGGGGAGAAGTCTAATGAAAAACTGTTTTTT. This translates into CASSGEKSNEKLFF. The rearrangement uses TRBV3-1 (or the pseudogene TRBV3-2) and TRBJ1-4; the D gene is possibly TRBD1 (6 bases). Trimming cost V 8 bases and J 3 bases, with 13 bases left between them. Germline CDR1 LGHDT, CDR2 YNNKEL (reference sequence). CDR3 length: 14 residues.

The gene calls are TRBV15 and TRBJ2-5, with D perhaps matching TRBD2 (6 bases). Germline CDR1 reads LNHNV; CDR2 reads YYDKDF (reference sequence). V was pared by 0 bases and J by 2 bases, with 10 bases between. The CDR3 covers 15 residues. CDR3 in amino acids: CATSRDPGAQETQYF. DNA for the CDR3: TGTGCCACCAGCAGAGATCCGGGAGCTCAAGAGACCCAGTACTTC.

The chain joins TRBV10-3 to TRBJ2-3; no clear D gene. CDR3 length: 15 residues. V lost 3 bases and J lost 0, with 10 bases in between. Germline assignment: CDR1 ENHRY and CDR2 SYGVKD. CDR3 sequence: CAISDDPGSTDTQYF. DNA of the CDR3: TGTGCCATCAGTGATGACCCTGGTAGCACAGATACGCAGTATTTT.

The V call is TRBV14, the J call TRBJ1-2; 8 nucleotides agree with TRBD1. The trim removed 2 bases at V and 0 bases at J, leaving 2 bases unmatched. Germline CDR1 SGHDN, CDR2 FVKESK. The CDR3 consists of 15 residues. CDR3 region: CASSQTGGANYGYTF. CDR3 DNA: TGTGCCAGCAGCCAAACAGGGGGAGCTAACTATGGCTACACCTTC.

For the CDR3, the DNA is TGTGCCAGCAGCTTAACCGGGGTACACGAGCAGTACTTC. The encoded protein is CASSLTGVHEQYF. The chain is built from TRBV11-3 and TRBJ2-7; D is possibly TRBD2 (5 bases). The CDR3 is made up of 13 amino acids. Germline V lookup: CDR1 SGHNT, CDR2 YENEEA. Trimming removed 2 bases at V and 5 bases at J, with 10 bases between.

This CDR3 is CASSVGGQGGREQYF. Written as DNA, the CDR3 is TGTGCCAGCAGCGTAGGTGGACAGGGGGGGCGCGAGCAGTACTTC. The rearrangement joins TRBV9 to TRBJ2-7, with TRBD1 matching 10 bases. V lost 0 bases to trimming and J lost 6 bases; unmatched junction nucleotides: 6. Germline assignment: CDR1 SGDLS and CDR2 YYNGEE. The CDR3 totals 15 residues.

V and J are TRBV11-2 and TRBJ1-1; the match to TRBD1 covers 7 bases. This CDR3 contains 17 residues. Germline CDR1 reads SGHAT; CDR2 reads FQNNGV. Unmatched junction bases numbered 7, after V lost 0 bases and J lost 0 bases. CDR3 residues: CASSLDLRGRMNTEAFF. The CDR3 coding sequence is TGTGCCAGCAGCTTAGATCTTAGGGGGCGCATGAACACTGAAGCTTTCTTT.

The chain carries TRBV9 and TRBJ1-1; D not certain. CDR3 size: 15 residues. V dropped 0 bases and J dropped 0 bases, with 9 bases sitting between them. Germline V gives CDR1 SGDLS, CDR2 YYNGEE. In DNA, the CDR3 is TGTGCCAGCAGCGTAGGGGCCAGCATGAACACTGAAGCTTTCTTT. Its translation is CASSVGASMNTEAFF.

The gene calls are TRBV7-2 and TRBJ2-1; TRBD2 agrees at 11 bases. CDR3 length: 16 residues. With 5 bases clipped from V and 3 bases from J, the junction kept 6 bases outside the gene matches. Germline CDR1 SGHTA, CDR2 FQGNSA. The CDR3 sequence is CASSISSGGNYNEQFF. The CDR3 DNA reads as TGTGCCAGCAGCATTTCTAGCGGGGGGAACTACAATGAGCAGTTCTTC.

This sequence joins TRBV10-3 and TRBJ2-6; 8 bases agree with TRBD1. The CDR3 consists of 17 residues. Trimming took 6 bases from V and 1 from J; bases not matched to a gene: 8. Per the germline V gene, CDR1 is ENHRY and CDR2 is SYGVKD. The CDR3 DNA reads TGTGCCATCAGCACCTTAAACAGGGGGTCTGGGGCCAACGTCCTGACTTTC. Encoded protein: CAISTLNRGSGANVLTF.

In its sample, this clone was seen once. The chain links TRBV30 to TRBJ2-3; D gene uncertain. CDR1 is GTSNPN, CDR2 SVGIG, per germline (reference sequence). With 1 base removed from V and 0 bases from J, the gap between germline ends came to 5 bases. The CDR3 spans 13 residues. The CDR3 spells CAWSGWSTDTQYF. CDR3 in DNA: TGTGCCTGGAGTGGGTGGAGCACAGATACGCAGTATTTT. Using reference TRBV30 and TRBJ2-3 for the parts outside the CDR3, the full variable domain is SQTIHQWPATLVQPVGSPLSLECTVEGTSNPNLYWYRQAAGRGLQLLFYSVGIGQISSEVPQNLSASRPQDRQFILSSKKLLLSDSGFYLCAWSGWSTDTQYFGPGTRLTVL.

The CDR3 here is CASSLWGVSTEAFF. The CDR3 DNA reads as TGCGCCAGCAGTTTGTGGGGGGTCAGCACTGAAGCTTTCTTT. This sequence joins TRBV10-2 and TRBJ1-1; D might be TRBD1 (5 bases). The germline V gene has CDR1 WSHSY and CDR2 SAAADI. V was shortened by 5 bases and J by 4 bases, with 14 bases between the two germline ends. This CDR3 comprises 14 residues.

The gene calls are TRBV19 and TRBJ2-2; 9 bases are a match to TRBD1. The V gene end was trimmed by 10 bases and the J gene end by 1 base; junction bases not matched to a gene: 19. Germline V gene sequence: CDR1 LNHDA, CDR2 SQIVND (reference sequence). CDR3 length equals 19 residues. The CDR3, as DNA: TGTGCCACCTCCCCGGTCCGGGACAGGGTCAGAGGGAACACCGGGGAGCTGTTTTTT. Amino acids: CATSPVRDRVRGNTGELFF. The full variable domain, with the rest looked up from reference TRBV19 and TRBJ2-2, is DGGITQSPKYLFRKEGQNVTLSCEQNLNHDAMYWYRQDPGQGLRLIYYSQIVNDFQKGDIAEGYSVSREKKESFPLTVTSAQKNPTAFYLCATSPVRDRVRGNTGELFFGEGSRLTVL.

This chain joins TRBV11-2 and TRBJ2-1; TRBD2 matches at 9 bases. Germline lookup yields CDR1 SGHAT and CDR2 FQNNGV. This CDR3 comprises 16 residues. V trimming: 2 bases; J trimming: 7 bases; junction bases outside the gene matches: 9. The CDR3 DNA sequence: TGTGCCAGCAGCTTACAAGCGGGGGGCCCCTTTAATGAGCAGTTCTTC. This sequence encodes CASSLQAGGPFNEQFF. Full variable domain (remainder filled in from reference TRBV11-2 and TRBJ2-1): EAGVAQSPRYKIIEKRQSVAFWCNPISGHATLYWYQQILGQGPKLLIQFQNNGVVDDSQLPKDRFSAERLKGVDSTLKIQPAKLEDSAVYLCASSLQAGGPFNEQFFGPGTRLTVL.

This clone has more than one count but fewer than ten. The V gene is TRBV7-3, the J gene TRBJ2-1; D is undetermined. In germline, CDR1 is SGHTA, CDR2 FQGTGA. This CDR3 contains 13 residues. V was pared by 2 bases and J by 6 bases, with 8 bases between. Here the CDR3 DNA reads TGTGCCAGCAGCTTAGAATCATTCAATGAGCAGTTCTTC. As protein: CASSLESFNEQFF. The full variable domain, in which reference TRBV7-3 and TRBJ2-1 provide the parts outside the CDR3, is GAGVSQTPSNKVTEKGKYVELRCDPISGHTALYWYRQSLGQGPEFLIYFQGTGAADDSGLPNDRFFAVRPEGSVSTLKIQRTERGDSAVYLCASSLESFNEQFFGPGTRLTVL.

This clone was recorded only once. V gene TRBV11-2 combines with J gene TRBJ2-2; 11 nucleotides agree with TRBD1. V shed 5 bases and J 4 bases; nucleotides not matched to a gene: 3. Per the germline V gene, CDR1 is SGHAT and CDR2 is FQNNGV. The CDR3 is 15 residues long. The CDR3 DNA reads as TGTGCCAGCAGCCGGACAGGGGGCACCACCGGGGAGCTGTTTTTT. Translating it yields CASSRTGGTTGELFF.

The chain has TRBV5-1 and TRBJ2-7; D unresolved. Trimming pared 4 bases from V and 0 bases from J, leaving 11 bases between. Per germline, CDR1 SGHRS and CDR2 YFSETQ. The CDR3 has 14 amino acids. In DNA form, the CDR3 reads TGCGCCAGCAGCCTCGAGAGGCCCTCCTACGAGCAGTACTTC. Translated, it gives CASSLERPSYEQYF. The variable domain in full, with the rest retrieved from reference TRBV5-1 and TRBJ2-7, is KAGVTQTPRYLIKTRGQQVTLSCSPISGHRSVSWYQQTPGQGLQFLFEYFSETQRNKGNFPGRFSGRQFSNSRSEMNVSTLELGDSALYLCASSLERPSYEQYFGPGTRLTVT.

The chain carries TRBV30 and TRBJ2-7; 9 nucleotides line up with TRBD1. CDR3 length equals 18 residues. V lost 3 bases and J lost 0; bases outside the gene matches: 15. Per germline, CDR1 GTSNPN and CDR2 SVGIG (reference sequence). The CDR3 loop is CAWSNVRFRDRASYEQYF. DNA for the CDR3: TGTGCCTGGAGCAATGTCCGATTCCGGGACAGGGCCTCCTACGAGCAGTACTTC.

The chain recombines TRBV30 with TRBJ1-6; D perhaps matches TRBD1 (6 bases). Germline values: CDR1 GTSNPN, CDR2 SVGIG (reference sequence). The CDR3 spans 14 residues. V lost 7 bases and J 9 bases, leaving 19 bases between the germline ends. The CDR3 region has the DNA TGTGCCTCCAGTGGAGGCCAGGGGAGTTCACCCCTCCACTTT. As protein: CASSGGQGSSPLHF.

Only one count was recorded for this clone. The chain couples TRBV5-5 to TRBJ2-3; D remains unclear. V was trimmed by 0 bases and J by 0 bases, leaving 8 bases between them. This CDR3 is 15 amino acids long. Germline V gene data show CDR1 as SGHKS and CDR2 as YYEKEE (reference sequence). As DNA, the CDR3 is TGTGCCAGCAGCTTGGCCCACCACAGCACAGATACGCAGTATTTT. Residues: CASSLAHHSTDTQYF.

The J gene is TRBJ1-2, the V gene TRBV28; maybe TRBD1 (5 bases). CDR1 is MDHEN and CDR2 is SYDVKM in the germline V gene. This CDR3 has 13 amino acids. Trimming took 5 bases from V and 8 from J, leaving 15 bases between them. The CDR3 here is CASSNAGYEGYTF. The CDR3 DNA reads as TGTGCCAGCAGTAACGCAGGGTATGAGGGCTACACCTTC.